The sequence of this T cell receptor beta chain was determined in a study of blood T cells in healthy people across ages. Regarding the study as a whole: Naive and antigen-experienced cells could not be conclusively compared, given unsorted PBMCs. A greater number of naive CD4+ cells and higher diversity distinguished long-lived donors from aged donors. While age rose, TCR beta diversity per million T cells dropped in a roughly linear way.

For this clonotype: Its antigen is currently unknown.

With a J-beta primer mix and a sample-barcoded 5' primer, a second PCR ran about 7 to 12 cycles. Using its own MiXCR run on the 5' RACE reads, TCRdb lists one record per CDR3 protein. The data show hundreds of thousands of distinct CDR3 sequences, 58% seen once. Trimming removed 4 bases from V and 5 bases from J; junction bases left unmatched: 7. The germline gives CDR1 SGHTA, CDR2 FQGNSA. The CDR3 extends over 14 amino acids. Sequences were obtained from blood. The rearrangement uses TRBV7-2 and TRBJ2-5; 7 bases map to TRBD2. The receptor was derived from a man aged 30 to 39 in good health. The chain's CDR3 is CASSSSSGFETQYF. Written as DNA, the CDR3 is TGTGCCAGCAGCTCTAGTAGCGGGTTTGAGACCCAGTACTTC.